This T cell receptor beta chain was retrieved from a study of blood T cells in healthy people across ages. With a J-beta primer mix and a sample-barcoded 5' primer, a second PCR ran about 7 to 12 cycles. A 12-random-nucleotide template-switch adaptor tagged each cDNA molecule. TCRdb reprocessed the 5' RACE reads via MiXCR and lists one record per CDR3 protein. Here the sample spans about 570,000 distinct CDR3 sequences, roughly 28% being singletons. The CDR3 spans 14 residues. J lost 5 bases, V lost 5 bases, and 4 bases had no gene match. The germline V gene has CDR1 ENHRY and CDR2 SYGVKD. Per sample, a minimum of 6 million PBMCs were isolated. Note on this clonotype: What it binds is not known.

Study conclusions and caveats: Observed TCR beta diversity per million T cells went down as age went up. This fall followed a roughly linear course with age. TCR beta diversity was tightly associated with the proportion of naive T cells.

The TCR comes from a woman between 70 and 85 years old in good health. The chain has TRBV10-3 and TRBJ2-2; TRBD1 matches at 8 bases. Sequenced: blood. The CDR3 sequence: CAISPGGATGELFF. CDR3 nucleotide sequence: TGTGCCATCAGTCCAGGGGGCGCAACCGGGGAGCTGTTTTTT.